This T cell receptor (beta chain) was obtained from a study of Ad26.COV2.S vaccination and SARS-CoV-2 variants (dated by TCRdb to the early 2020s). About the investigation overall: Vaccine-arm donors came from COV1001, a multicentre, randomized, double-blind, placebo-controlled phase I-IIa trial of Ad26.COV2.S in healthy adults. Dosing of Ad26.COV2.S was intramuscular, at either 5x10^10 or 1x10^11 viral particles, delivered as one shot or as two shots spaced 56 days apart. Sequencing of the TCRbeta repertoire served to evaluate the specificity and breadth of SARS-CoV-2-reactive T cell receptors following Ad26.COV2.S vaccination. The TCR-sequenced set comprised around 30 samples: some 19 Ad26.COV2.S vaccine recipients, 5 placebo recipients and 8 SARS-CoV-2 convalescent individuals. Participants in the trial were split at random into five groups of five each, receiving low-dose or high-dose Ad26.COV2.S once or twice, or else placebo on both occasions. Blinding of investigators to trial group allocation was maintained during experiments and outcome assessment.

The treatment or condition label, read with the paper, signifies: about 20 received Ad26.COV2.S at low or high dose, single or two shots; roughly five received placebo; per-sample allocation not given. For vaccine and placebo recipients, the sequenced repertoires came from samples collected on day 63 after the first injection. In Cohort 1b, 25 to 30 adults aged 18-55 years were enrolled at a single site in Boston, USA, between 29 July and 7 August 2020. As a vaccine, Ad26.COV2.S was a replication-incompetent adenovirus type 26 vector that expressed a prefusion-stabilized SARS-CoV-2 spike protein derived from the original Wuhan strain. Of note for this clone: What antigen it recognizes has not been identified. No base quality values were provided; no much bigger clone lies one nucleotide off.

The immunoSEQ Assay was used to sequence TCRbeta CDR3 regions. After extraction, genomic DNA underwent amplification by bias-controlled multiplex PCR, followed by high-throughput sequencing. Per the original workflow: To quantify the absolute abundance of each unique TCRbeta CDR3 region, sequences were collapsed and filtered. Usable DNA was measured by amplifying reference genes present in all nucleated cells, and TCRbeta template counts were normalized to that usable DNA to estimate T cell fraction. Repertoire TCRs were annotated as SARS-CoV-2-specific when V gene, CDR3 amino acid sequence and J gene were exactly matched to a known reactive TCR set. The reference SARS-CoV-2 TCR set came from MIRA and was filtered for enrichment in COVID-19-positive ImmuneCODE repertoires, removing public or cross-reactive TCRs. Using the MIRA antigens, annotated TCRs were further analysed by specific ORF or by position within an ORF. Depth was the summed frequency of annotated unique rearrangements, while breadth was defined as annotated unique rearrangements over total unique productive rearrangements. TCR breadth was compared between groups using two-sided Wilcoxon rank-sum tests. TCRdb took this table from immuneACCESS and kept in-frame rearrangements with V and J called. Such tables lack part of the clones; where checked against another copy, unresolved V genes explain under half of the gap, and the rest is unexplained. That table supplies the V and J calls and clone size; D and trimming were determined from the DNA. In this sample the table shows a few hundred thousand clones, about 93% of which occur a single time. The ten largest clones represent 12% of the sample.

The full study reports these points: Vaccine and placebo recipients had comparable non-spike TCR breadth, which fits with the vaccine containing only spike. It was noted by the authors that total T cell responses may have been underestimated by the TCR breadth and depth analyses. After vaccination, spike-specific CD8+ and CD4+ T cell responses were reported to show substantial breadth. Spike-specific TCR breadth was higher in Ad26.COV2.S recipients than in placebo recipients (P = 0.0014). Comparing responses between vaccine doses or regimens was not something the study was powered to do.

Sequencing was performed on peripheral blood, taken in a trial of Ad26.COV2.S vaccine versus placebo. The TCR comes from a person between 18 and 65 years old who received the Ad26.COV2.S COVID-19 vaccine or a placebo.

CDR3 loop: CASSPGGKYEQYF. The nucleotide sequence reads TGTGCCAGCAGTCCCGGGGGCAAATACGAGCAGTACTTC. The rearranged chain carries TRBV12-3 or TRBV12-4 and TRBJ2-7; the D segment may tentatively be TRBD1 or TRBD2, each giving 6 matched bases. The CDR3 starts with the cysteine, ends with the phenylalanine, and has 13 residues. Left in the record is the CDR3 DNA by itself, 39 bases read in frame from the first base. A distance of 12 bases separates the germline ends of V and J, which lose 5 bases and 4 bases respectively.